This entry concerns a single T cell receptor (beta chain). Participants were aged about 18 to 90 years, lived in 25 or so US areas, and enrolled virtually. Which cohort a participant joined came from the clinical history participants gave. This entry belongs to a study of blood T cell repertoires in COVID-19. Only in-frame clones appear in the TCRdb table, and some are missing; sequencing was by immunoSEQ multiplex PCR. In the table there are 190,000 or so clones, about nine tenths of which are singletons. The receptor was derived from a man aged 25 to 40 who had recovered from COVID-19. Sequencing was carried out using PBMCs or T cells enriched from blood (not recorded which).

In DNA form, the CDR3 reads TGTGCCAGCAGTCGCCGCGGTGGACAGGGTAGAAAACTGTTTTTT. This codes for CASSRRGGQGRKLFF. J is TRBJ1-4 and V is TRBV28; 8 bases match TRBD1. The V and J ends lost 5 bases and 10 bases, in that order; junction bases with no gene match: 12. There are 15 residues in the CDR3. Germline V gene lookup returns CDR1 MDHEN and CDR2 SYDVKM.